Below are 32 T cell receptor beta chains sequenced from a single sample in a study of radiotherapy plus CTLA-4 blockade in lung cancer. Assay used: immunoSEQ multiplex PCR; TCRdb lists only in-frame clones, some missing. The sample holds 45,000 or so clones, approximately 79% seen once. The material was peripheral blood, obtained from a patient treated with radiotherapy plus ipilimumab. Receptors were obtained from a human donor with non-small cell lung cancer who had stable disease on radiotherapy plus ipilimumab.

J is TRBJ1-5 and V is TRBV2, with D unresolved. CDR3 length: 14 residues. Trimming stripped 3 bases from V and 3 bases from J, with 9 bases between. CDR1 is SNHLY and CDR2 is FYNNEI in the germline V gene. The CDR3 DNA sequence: TGTGCCAGCAGTGACTGGAACTCCAATCAGCCCCAGCATTTT. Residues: CASSDWNSNQPQHF.

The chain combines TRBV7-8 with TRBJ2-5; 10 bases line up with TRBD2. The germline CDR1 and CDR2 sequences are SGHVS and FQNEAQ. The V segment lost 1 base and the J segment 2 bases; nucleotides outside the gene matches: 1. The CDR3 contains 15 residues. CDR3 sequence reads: CASSLVAGGQETQYF. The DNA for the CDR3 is TGTGCCAGCAGCTTAGTAGCGGGGGGACAAGAGACCCAGTACTTC. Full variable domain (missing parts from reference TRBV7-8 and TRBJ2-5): GAGVSQSPRYKVAKRGQDVALRCDPISGHVSLFWYQQALGQGPEFLTYFQNEAQLDKSGLPSDRFFAERPEGSVSTLKIQRTQQEDSAVYLCASSLVAGGQETQYFGPGTRLLVL.

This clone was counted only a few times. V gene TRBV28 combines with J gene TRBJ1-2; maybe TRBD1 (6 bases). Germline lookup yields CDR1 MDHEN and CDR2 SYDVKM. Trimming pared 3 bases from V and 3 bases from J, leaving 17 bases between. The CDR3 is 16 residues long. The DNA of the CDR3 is TGTGCCAGCAGTTTGGGGACGGGGGGGCGATACTATGGCTACACCTTC. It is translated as CASSLGTGGRYYGYTF.

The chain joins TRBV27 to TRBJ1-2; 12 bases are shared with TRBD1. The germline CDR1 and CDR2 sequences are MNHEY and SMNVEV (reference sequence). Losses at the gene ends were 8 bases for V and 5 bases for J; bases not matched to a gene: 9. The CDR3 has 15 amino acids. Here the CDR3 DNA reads TGTGCCAGCTGGACCGGGACAGGGGGCGCGTATGGCTACACCTTC. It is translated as CASWTGTGGAYGYTF.

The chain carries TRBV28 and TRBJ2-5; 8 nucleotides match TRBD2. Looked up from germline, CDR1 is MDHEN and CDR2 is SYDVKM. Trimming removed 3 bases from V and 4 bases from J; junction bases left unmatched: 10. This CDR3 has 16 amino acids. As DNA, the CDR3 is TGTGCCAGCAGTTTTTGGTTCGGGGGGGCCGGAGAGACCCAGTACTTC. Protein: CASSFWFGGAGETQYF.

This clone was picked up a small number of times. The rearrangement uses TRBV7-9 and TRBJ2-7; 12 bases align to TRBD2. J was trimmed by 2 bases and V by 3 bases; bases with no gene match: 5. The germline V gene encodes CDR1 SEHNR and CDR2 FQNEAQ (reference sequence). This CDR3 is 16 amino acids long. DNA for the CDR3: TGTGCCAGCAGCTTGGTTCTAGCGGGGGGGACCTACGAGCAGTACTTC. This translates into CASSLVLAGGTYEQYF.

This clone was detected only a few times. CDR3 protein: CASSRLRDRFMNTEAFF. Here the CDR3 DNA reads TGCGCCAGCAGCCGACTCCGGGACAGATTCATGAACACTGAAGCTTTCTTT. The chain joins TRBV4-1 to TRBJ1-1; 7 bases agree with TRBD1. The CDR3 extends over 17 amino acids. Germline-derived CDR1 and CDR2 are MGHRA and YSYEKL. V lost 4 bases and J lost 0; bases outside the gene matches: 11.

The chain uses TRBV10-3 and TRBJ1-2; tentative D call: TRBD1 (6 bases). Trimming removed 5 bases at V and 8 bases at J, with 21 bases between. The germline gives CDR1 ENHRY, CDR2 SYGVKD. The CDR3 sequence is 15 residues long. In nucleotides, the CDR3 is TGTGCCATCAGTTCGACAGGCGCGGGGCCCGGGGGCTACACCTTC. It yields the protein CAISSTGAGPGGYTF.

The CDR3 here is CAWSVWQGAEKLFF. The CDR3 coding sequence is TGTGCCTGGAGTGTGTGGCAGGGGGCTGAAAAACTGTTTTTT. The chain is built from TRBV30 and TRBJ1-4; TRBD1 matches 8 bases. Germline V gives CDR1 GTSNPN, CDR2 SVGIG (reference sequence). The J segment lost 7 bases and the V segment lost 0 bases, leaving 4 bases of the junction unmatched. The CDR3 runs to 14 residues.

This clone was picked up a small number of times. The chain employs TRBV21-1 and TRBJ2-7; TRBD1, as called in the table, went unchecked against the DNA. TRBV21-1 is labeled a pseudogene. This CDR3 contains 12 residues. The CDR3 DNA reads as TGTGCCAGCAGCAGGACAGTCTACGAGCAGTACTTC. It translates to CASSRTVYEQYF.

The CDR3 loop is CASSLARQSKETQYF. In DNA, the CDR3 is TGTGCCAGCAGCTTGGCTCGGCAGAGCAAAGAGACCCAGTACTTC. This chain joins TRBV5-6 and TRBJ2-5; D not certain. Germline V CDR1 and CDR2: SGHDT, YYEEEE. V lost 0 bases, J lost 3 bases, and 12 bases lay in between. The CDR3 runs to 15 residues.

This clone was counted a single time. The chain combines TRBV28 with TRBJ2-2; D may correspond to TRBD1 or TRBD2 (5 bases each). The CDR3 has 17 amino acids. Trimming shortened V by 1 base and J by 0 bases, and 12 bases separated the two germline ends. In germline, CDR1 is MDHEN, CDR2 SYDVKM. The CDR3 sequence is CASSLSGSAANTGELFF. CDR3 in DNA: TGTGCCAGCAGTTTATCAGGGAGCGCGGCGAACACCGGGGAGCTGTTTTTT.

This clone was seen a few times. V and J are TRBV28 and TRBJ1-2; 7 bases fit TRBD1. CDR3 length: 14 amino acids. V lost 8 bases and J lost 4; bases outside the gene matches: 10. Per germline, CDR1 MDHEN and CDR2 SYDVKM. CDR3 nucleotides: TGTGCCAGCGACAGGGCAGGGGGAATCTATGGCTACACCTTC. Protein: CASDRAGGIYGYTF.

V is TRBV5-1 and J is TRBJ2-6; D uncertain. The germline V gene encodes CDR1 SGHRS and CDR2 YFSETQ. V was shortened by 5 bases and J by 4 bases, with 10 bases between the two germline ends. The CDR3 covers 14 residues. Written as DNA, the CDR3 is TGCGCCAGCAGACAGCTTTTGGGGGCCAACGTCCTGACTTTC. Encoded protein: CASRQLLGANVLTF.

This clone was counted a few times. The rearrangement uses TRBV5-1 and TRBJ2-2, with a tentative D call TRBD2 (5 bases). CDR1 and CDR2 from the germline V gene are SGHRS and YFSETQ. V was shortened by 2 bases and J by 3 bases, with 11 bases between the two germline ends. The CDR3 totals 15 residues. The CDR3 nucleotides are TGCGCCAGCAGCTTTCGGGGAGTAGACACCGGGGAGCTGTTTTTT. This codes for CASSFRGVDTGELFF.

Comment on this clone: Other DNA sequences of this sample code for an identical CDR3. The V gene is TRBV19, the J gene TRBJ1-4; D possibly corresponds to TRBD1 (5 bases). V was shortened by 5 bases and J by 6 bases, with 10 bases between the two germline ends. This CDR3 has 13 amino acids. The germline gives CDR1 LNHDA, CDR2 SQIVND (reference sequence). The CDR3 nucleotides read TGTGCCAGTAGTCAGGGACTTGATGAAAAACTGTTTTTT. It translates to CASSQGLDEKLFF.

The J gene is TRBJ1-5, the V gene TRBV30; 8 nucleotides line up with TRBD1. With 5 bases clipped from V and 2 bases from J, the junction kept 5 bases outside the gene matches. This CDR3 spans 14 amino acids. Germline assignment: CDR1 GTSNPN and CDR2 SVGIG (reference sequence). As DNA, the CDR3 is TGTGCCTGGGAGACAGGGGTGGGCAATCAGCCCCAGCATTTT. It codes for CAWETGVGNQPQHF.

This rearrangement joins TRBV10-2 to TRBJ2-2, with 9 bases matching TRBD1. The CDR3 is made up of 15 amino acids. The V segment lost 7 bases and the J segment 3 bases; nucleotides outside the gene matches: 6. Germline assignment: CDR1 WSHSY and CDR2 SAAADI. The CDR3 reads CASTTQGADTGELFF. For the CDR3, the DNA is TGCGCCAGCACCACACAGGGGGCGGACACCGGGGAGCTGTTTTTT.

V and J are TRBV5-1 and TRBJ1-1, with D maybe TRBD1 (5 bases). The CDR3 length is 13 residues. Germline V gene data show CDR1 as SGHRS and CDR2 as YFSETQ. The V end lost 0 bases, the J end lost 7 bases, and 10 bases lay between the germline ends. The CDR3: CASSLGAGGEAFF. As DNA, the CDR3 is TGCGCCAGCAGCTTGGGGGCCGGGGGTGAAGCTTTCTTT.

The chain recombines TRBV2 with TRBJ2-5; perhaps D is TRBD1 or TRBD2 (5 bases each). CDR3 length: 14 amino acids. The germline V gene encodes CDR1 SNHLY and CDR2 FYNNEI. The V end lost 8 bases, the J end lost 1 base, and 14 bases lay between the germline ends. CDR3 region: CASPPRGAQETQYF. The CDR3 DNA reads TGTGCCAGCCCCCCCAGAGGGGCCCAAGAGACCCAGTACTTC.

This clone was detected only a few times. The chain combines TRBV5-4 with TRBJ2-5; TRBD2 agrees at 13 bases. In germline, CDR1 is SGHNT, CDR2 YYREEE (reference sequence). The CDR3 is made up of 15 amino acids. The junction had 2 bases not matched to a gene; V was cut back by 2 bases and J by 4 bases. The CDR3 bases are TGTGCCAGCAGCTTTACTAGCGGGGGGGGAGAGACCCAGTACTTC. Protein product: CASSFTSGGGETQYF.

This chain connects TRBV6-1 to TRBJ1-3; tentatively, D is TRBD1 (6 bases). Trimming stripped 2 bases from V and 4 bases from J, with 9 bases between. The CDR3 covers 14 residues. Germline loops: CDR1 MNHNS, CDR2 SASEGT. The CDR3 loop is CASSEQGSGNTIYF. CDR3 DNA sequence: TGTGCCAGCAGTGAACAGGGGTCCGGAAACACCATATATTTT.

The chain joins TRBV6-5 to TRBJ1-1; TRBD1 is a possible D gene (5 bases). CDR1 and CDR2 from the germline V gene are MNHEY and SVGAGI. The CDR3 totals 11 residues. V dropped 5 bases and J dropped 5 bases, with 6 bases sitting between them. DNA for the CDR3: TGTGCCAGCAGTCAGGGAACTGAAGCTTTCTTT. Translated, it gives CASSQGTEAFF.

CDR3: CASSPRDSSKQFF. In nucleotides, the CDR3 is TGTGCCAGCAGTCCCCGGGACTCCTCCAAGCAGTTCTTC. The chain couples TRBV25-1 to TRBJ2-1, with a possible D match to TRBD2 (6 bases). Trimming pared 5 bases from V and 11 bases from J, leaving 16 bases between. The CDR3 consists of 13 residues. In germline, CDR1 is MGHDK, CDR2 SYGVNS.

The CDR3 DNA sequence: TGTGCCAGCAGCGCCCCTGACCGGCGCCAAGAGACCCAGTACTTC. Residues: CASSAPDRRQETQYF. The chain employs TRBV5-8 and TRBJ2-5, with D unclear. Germline CDR1 is SGHTS and CDR2 is YDEGEE. This CDR3 comprises 15 residues. V was clipped by 4 bases and J by 1 base, with 14 bases between them.

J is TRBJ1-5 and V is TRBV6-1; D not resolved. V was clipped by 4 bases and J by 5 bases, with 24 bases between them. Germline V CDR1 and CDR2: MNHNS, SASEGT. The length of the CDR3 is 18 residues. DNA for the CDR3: TGTGCCAGCAGTGTACATCTCGACCCCGGTACAGTGCATCAGCCCCAGCATTTT. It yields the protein CASSVHLDPGTVHQPQHF.

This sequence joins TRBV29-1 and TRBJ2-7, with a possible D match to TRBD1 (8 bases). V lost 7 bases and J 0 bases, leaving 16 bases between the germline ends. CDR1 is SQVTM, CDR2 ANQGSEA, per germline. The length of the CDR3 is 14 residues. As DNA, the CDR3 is TGCAGCGCGGGGGGCGGACAGGGCTCCTACGAGCAGTACTTC. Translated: CSAGGGQGSYEQYF.

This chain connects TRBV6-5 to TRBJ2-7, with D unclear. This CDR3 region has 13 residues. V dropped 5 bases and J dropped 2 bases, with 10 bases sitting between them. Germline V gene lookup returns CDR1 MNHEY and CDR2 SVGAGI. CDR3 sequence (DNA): TGTGCCAGCAGTGAAGGCAGAGCCTACGAGCAGTACGTC. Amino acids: CASSEGRAYEQYV.

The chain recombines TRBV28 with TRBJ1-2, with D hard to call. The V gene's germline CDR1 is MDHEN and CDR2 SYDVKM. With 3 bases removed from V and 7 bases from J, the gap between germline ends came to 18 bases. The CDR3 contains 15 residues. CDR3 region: CASSFRQVALGGYTF. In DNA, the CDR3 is TGTGCCAGCAGTTTCAGGCAGGTCGCTCTCGGTGGCTACACCTTC.

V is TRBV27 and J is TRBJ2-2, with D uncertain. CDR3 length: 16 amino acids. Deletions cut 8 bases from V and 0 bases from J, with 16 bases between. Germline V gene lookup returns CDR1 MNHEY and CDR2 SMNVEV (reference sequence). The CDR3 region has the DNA TGTGCCAGCCGACCTAGTGGGGTAACGAACACCGGGGAGCTGTTTTTT. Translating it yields CASRPSGVTNTGELFF.

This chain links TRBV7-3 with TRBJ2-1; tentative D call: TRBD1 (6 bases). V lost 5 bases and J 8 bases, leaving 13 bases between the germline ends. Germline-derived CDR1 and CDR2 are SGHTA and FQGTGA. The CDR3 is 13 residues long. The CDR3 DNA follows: TGTGCCAGCAGCCAAACAGGGTTGCATGAGCAGTTCTTC. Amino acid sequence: CASSQTGLHEQFF.

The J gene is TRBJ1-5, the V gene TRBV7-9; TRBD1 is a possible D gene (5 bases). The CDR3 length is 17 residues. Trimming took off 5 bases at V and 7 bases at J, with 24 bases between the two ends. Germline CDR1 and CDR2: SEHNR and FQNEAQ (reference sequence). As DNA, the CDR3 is TGTGCCAGCAGCAGGGGCGGTATCAAGGGAAGGGGACAGCCCCAGCATTTT. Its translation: CASSRGGIKGRGQPQHF.